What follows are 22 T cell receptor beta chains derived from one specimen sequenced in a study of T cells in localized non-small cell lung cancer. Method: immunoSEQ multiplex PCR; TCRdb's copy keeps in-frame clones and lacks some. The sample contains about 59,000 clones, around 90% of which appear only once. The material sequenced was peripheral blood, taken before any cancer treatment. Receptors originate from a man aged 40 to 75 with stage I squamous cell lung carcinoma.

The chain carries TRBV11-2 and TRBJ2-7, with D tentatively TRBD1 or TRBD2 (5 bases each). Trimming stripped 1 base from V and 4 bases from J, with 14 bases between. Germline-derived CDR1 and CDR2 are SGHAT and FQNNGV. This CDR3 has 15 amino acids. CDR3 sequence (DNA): TGTGCCAGCAGCTTAGTATGGGACCCAGGGTACGAGCAGTACTTC. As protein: CASSLVWDPGYEQYF.

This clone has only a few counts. CDR3 amino acids: CASSQARAVSGNTIYF. CDR3 nucleotide sequence: TGCGCCAGCAGCCAAGCCCGGGCCGTATCTGGAAACACCATATATTTT. The V gene is TRBV4-1, the J gene TRBJ1-3; D uncertain. The ends were cut back, 1 base at V and 1 base at J, with 11 bases in the middle. The CDR3 runs to 16 residues. In germline, CDR1 is MGHRA, CDR2 YSYEKL.

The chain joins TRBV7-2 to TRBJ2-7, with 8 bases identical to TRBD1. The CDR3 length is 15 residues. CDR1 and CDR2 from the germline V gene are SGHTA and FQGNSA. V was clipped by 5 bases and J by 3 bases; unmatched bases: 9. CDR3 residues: CASSPRTGTYYEQYF. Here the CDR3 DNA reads TGTGCCAGCAGCCCCCGGACAGGGACGTACTACGAGCAGTACTTC.

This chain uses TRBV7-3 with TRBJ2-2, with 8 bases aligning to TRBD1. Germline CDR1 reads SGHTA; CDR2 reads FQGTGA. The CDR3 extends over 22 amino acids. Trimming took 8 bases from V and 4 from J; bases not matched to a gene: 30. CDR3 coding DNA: TGTGCCAGCTACCCCGACGTGTCGAAGGACAGGGCGAGGGTGTTTTCCACCGGGGAGCTGTTTTTT. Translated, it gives CASYPDVSKDRARVFSTGELFF.

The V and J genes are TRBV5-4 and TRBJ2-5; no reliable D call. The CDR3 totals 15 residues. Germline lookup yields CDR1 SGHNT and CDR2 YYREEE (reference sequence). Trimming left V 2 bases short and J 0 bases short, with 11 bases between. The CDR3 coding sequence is TGTGCCAGCAGCTTAAGTCCTGACTACCAAGAGACCCAGTACTTC. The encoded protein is CASSLSPDYQETQYF.

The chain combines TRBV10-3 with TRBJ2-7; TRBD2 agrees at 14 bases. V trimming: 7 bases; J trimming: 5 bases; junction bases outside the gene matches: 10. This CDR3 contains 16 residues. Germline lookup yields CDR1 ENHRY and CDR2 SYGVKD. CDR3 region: CAITAVGLAGGDEQYF. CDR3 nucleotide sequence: TGTGCCATCACAGCGGTAGGACTAGCGGGAGGCGACGAGCAGTACTTC.

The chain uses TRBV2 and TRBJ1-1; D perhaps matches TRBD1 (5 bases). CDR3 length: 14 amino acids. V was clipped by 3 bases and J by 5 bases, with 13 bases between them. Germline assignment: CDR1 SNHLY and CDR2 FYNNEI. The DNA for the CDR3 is TGTGCCAGCAGTGAGCGCAGGAGGGGAACTGAAGCTTTCTTT. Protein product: CASSERRRGTEAFF.

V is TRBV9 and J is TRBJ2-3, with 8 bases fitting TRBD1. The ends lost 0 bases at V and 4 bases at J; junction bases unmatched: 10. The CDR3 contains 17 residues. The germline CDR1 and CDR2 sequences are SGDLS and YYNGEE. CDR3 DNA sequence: TGTGCCAGCAGCGTAGGGGCAGGGGGCAATTCAGCAGATACGCAGTATTTT. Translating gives CASSVGAGGNSADTQYF.

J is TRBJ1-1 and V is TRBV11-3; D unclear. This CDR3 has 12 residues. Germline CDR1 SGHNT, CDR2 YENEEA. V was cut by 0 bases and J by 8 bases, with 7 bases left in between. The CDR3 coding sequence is TGTGCCAGCAGCTTAGAGGGAGGGGAAGCTTTCTTT. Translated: CASSLEGGEAFF.

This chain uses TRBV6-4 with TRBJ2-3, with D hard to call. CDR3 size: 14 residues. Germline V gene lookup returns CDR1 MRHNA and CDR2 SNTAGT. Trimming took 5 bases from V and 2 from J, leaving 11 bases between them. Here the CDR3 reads CASSPGFNTDTQYF. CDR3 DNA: TGTGCCAGCAGTCCGGGTTTTAACACAGATACGCAGTATTTT.

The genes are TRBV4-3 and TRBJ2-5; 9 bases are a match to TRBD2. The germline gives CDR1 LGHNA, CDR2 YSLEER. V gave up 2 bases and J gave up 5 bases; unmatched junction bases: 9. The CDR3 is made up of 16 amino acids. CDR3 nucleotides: TGCGCCAGCAGCCAAAAACGAGCGGGAGGCGGGGAGACCCAGTACTTC. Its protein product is CASSQKRAGGGETQYF.

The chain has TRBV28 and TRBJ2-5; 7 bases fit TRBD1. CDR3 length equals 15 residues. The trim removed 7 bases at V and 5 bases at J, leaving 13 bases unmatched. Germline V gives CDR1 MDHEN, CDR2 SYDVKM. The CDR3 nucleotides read TGTGCCAGCATAATTGGGCAGGGGGTCGGGGAGACCCAGTACTTC. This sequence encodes CASIIGQGVGETQYF.

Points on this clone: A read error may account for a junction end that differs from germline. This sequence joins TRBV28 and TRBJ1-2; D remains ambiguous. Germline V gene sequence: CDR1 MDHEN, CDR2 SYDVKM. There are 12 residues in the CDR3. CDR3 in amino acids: CTSSFQETGYTF. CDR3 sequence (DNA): TGTACCAGCAGTTTCCAGGAAACCGGCTACACCTTC.

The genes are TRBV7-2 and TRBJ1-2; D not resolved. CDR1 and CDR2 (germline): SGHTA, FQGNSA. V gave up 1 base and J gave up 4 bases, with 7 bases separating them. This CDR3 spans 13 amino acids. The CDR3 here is CASSLVFRYGYTF. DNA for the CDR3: TGTGCCAGCAGCTTAGTATTTCGCTATGGCTACACCTTC.

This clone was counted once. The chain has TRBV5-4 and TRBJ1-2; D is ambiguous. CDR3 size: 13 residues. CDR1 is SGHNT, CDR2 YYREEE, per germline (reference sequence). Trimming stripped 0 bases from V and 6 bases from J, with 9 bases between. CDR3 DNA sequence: TGTGCCAGCAGCTTGGCCGGGATCCATGGCTACACCTTC. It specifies CASSLAGIHGYTF. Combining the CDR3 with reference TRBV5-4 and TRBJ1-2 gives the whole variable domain ETGVTQSPTHLIKTRGQQVTLRCSSQSGHNTVSWYQQALGQGPQFIFQYYREEENGRGNFPPRFSGLQFPNYSSELNVNALELDDSALYLCASSLAGIHGYTFGSGTRLTVV.

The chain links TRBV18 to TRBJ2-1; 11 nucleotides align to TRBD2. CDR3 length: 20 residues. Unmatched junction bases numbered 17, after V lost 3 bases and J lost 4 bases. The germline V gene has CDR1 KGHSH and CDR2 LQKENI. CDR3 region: CASSPSVLAGGPSRYNEQFF. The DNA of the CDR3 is TGTGCCAGCTCACCTTCCGTCTTAGCGGGAGGGCCATCCCGATACAATGAGCAGTTCTTC.

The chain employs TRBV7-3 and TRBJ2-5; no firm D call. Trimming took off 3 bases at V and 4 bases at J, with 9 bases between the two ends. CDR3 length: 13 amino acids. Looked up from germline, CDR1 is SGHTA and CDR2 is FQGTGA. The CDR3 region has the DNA TGTGCCAGCAGCTTTTCCCCCCGAGAGACCCAGTACTTC. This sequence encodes CASSFSPRETQYF.

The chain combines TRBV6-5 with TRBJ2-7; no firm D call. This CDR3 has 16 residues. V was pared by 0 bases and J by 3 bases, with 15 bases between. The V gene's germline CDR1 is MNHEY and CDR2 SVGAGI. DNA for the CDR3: TGTGCCAGCAGTTACTCGAGTGACAAAATGAGCTACGAGCAGTACTTC. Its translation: CASSYSSDKMSYEQYF.

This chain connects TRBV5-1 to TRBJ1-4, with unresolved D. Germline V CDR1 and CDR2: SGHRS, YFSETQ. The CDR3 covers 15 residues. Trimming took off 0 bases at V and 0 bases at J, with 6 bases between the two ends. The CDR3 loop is CASSLGTPTNEKLFF. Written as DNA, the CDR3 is TGCGCCAGCAGCTTGGGTACACCAACTAATGAAAAACTGTTTTTT.

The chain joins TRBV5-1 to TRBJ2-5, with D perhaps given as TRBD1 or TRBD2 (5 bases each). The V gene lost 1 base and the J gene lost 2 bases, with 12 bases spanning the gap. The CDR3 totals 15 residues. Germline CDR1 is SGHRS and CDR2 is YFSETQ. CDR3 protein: CASSLLGVAQETQYF. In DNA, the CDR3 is TGCGCCAGCAGCTTGCTGGGGGTCGCTCAAGAGACCCAGTACTTC.

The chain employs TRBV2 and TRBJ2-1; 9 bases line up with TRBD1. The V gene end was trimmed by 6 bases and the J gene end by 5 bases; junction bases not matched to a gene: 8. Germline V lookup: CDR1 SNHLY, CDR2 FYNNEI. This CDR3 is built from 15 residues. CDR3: CASSGQGRFDNEQFF. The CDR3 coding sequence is TGTGCCAGCAGCGGACAGGGGAGGTTCGACAATGAGCAGTTCTTC.

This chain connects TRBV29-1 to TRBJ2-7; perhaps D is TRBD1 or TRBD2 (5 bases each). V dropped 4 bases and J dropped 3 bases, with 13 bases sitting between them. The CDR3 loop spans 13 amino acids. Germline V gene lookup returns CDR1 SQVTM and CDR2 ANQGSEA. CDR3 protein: CSVVSRDHYEQYF. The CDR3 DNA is TGCAGCGTTGTAAGTCGGGACCACTACGAGCAGTACTTC.